The present T cell receptor (beta chain) was sequenced within a study of blood T cells in healthy people across ages. Study outcomes and limitations: As age increased, TCR beta diversity per million T cells fell in a roughly linear fashion.

A second roughly 7 to 12 cycle PCR used barcoded and J-beta primers. TCRdb reprocessed the 5' RACE reads with MiXCR, giving one entry per CDR3 protein. The table includes approximately 800,000 distinct CDR3 sequences, around 45% detected once. At least ten counts were recorded for this clonotype. Its antigen remains unidentified. The donors, healthy Caucasians from Russia, were aged about 6 to 95. The sample consisted of blood. The sequence came from an older man in good health.

The CDR3 reads CASSLVRVSEGHEQFF. The CDR3 region has the DNA TGTGCCAGCAGTTTAGTACGGGTCTCGGAGGGGCATGAGCAGTTCTTC. The chain recombines TRBV12-3 or TRBV12-4 with TRBJ2-1, with D perhaps TRBD2 (6 bases). The CDR3 spans 16 residues. V lost 1 base and J 8 bases, leaving 18 bases between the germline ends.